The next 27 T cell receptor beta chains were all read from a single sample in a study of Ad26.COV2.S vaccination and SARS-CoV-2 variants. Sequencing used immunoSEQ multiplex PCR; TCRdb keeps in-frame clones, though not all of them. The table has about 330,000 clones, 90% seen once. As to treatment: 15 to 20 received Ad26.COV2.S at low or high dose, single or two shots; roughly five received placebo; per-sample allocation not given. Vaccine and placebo recipients were sampled on day 63 after the first injection. Sequenced material: peripheral blood, taken in a trial of Ad26.COV2.S vaccine versus placebo. These receptors came from a person between 18 and 60 years old who received the Ad26.COV2.S COVID-19 vaccine or a placebo.

V and J are TRBV5-6 and TRBJ1-2; D not certain. Per germline, CDR1 SGHDT and CDR2 YYEEEE. The CDR3 is made up of 17 amino acids. The V and J ends lost 1 base and 0 bases respectively, with 16 bases between them. CDR3 bases: TGTGCCAGCAGCTTGTATTCGGGATTGGGTCCTAACTATGGCTACACCTTC. It is translated as CASSLYSGLGPNYGYTF.

This rearrangement joins TRBV3-1 (or the pseudogene TRBV3-2) to TRBJ2-7; D is uncertain. This CDR3 region has 16 residues. CDR1 and CDR2 (germline): LGHDT, YNNKEL (reference sequence). V dropped 4 bases and J dropped 1 base, with 17 bases sitting between them. CDR3 residues: CASSRSGTRTSYEQYF. As DNA, the CDR3 is TGTGCCAGCAGCCGCTCTGGTACCCGCACATCCTACGAGCAGTACTTC.

This clone was recorded only once. The chain recombines TRBV18 with TRBJ1-2; 10 positions match TRBD1. The CDR3 extends over 13 amino acids. The J segment lost 6 bases and the V segment lost 6 bases, leaving 4 bases of the junction unmatched. Germline loops: CDR1 KGHSH, CDR2 LQKENI. The CDR3 here is CASSRQGAHGYTF. Written as DNA, the CDR3 is TGTGCCAGCTCCCGACAGGGGGCGCATGGCTACACCTTC.

The chain combines TRBV3-1 (or the pseudogene TRBV3-2) with TRBJ1-5, with a possible D match to TRBD1 (6 bases). The germline V gene encodes CDR1 LGHDT and CDR2 YNNKEL (reference sequence). There are 14 residues in the CDR3. Trimming pared 1 base from V and 4 bases from J, leaving 8 bases between. For the CDR3, the DNA is TGTGCCAGCAGCCAAGGCAGGGGTAATCAGCCCCAGCATTTT. Residues: CASSQGRGNQPQHF.

The chain couples TRBV12-2 to TRBJ1-5; the table's D gene call, TRBD1, was not cross checked with the DNA. TRBV12-2 is annotated as a pseudogene. The length of the CDR3 is 15 residues. The CDR3 coding sequence is TGTGCAAGTCGCTTAGCCACAGGGGACGTTCAGCCCCAGCATTTT. This translates into CASRLATGDVQPQHF.

J is TRBJ2-5 and V is TRBV7-7; 7 bases are shared with TRBD1. The CDR3 extends over 15 amino acids. V gave up 3 bases and J gave up 7 bases; unmatched junction bases: 11. Germline CDR1 reads SSHAT; CDR2 reads FNYEAQ (reference sequence). The CDR3 coding sequence is TGTGCCAGCAGCTTGAACAGGGGTAGGAGTGGGACCCAGTACTTC. As protein: CASSLNRGRSGTQYF.

This chain joins TRBV6-5 and TRBJ2-7, with 8 bases lining up with TRBD2. Trimming cost V 2 bases and J 2 bases; bases outside gene matches: 2. Looked up from germline, CDR1 is MNHEY and CDR2 is SVGAGI. CDR3 length: 14 residues. The CDR3 bases are TGTGCCAGCAGTTACAGGGGACTAGCCTACGAGCAGTACTTC. Amino acid sequence: CASSYRGLAYEQYF.

This clone was observed a few times. The chain joins TRBV5-1 to TRBJ1-1; tentative D call: TRBD1 (5 bases). The V end was cut by 2 bases, the J end by 0 bases, with 8 bases between. The CDR3 has 14 amino acids. Germline V lookup: CDR1 SGHRS, CDR2 YFSETQ. CDR3 loop: CASSLSQVNTEAFF. The DNA for the CDR3 is TGCGCCAGCAGCTTATCACAGGTGAACACTGAAGCTTTCTTT.

This rearrangement joins TRBV11-2 to TRBJ2-7; unclear D gene. The CDR3 totals 12 residues. CDR1 and CDR2 from the germline V gene are SGHAT and FQNNGV. With 6 bases removed from V and 7 bases from J, the gap between germline ends came to 13 bases. Here the CDR3 DNA reads TGTGCCAGCAGGGGCGGCGCGAGGGAGCAGTACTTC. It specifies CASRGGAREQYF.

The chain recombines TRBV10-3 with TRBJ1-2; 9 nucleotides line up with TRBD1. The ends lost 0 bases at V and 4 bases at J; junction bases unmatched: 6. The CDR3 has 16 amino acids. Germline V gene sequence: CDR1 ENHRY, CDR2 SYGVKD. The CDR3 nucleotides are TGTGCCATCAGTGAGTCCGAGGGACAGGGTGTCTATGGCTACACCTTC. Its translation: CAISESEGQGVYGYTF.

J is TRBJ1-1 and V is TRBV19; 9 bases match TRBD1. Germline V gives CDR1 LNHDA, CDR2 SQIVND (reference sequence). J was trimmed by 5 bases and V by 7 bases; bases with no gene match: 8. This CDR3 comprises 14 residues. CDR3 sequence reads: CASNNRGRGTEAFF. CDR3 bases: TGTGCCAGTAATAACAGGGGGCGAGGGACTGAAGCTTTCTTT.

The chain recombines TRBV5-1 with TRBJ2-5; 11 bases are shared with TRBD2. Germline loops: CDR1 SGHRS, CDR2 YFSETQ. Germline trimming cut 2 bases from V and 0 bases from J; bases unmatched to any gene: 3. This CDR3 is built from 16 residues. CDR3 region: CASSLGLAGNQETQYF. Written as DNA, the CDR3 is TGCGCCAGCAGCTTAGGACTAGCGGGCAACCAAGAGACCCAGTACTTC.

The chain employs TRBV12-3 or TRBV12-4 and TRBJ1-2; D remains unclear. Trimming cost V 7 bases and J 14 bases, with 20 bases left between them. The CDR3 sequence is 12 residues long. CDR3 sequence reads: CASTDWEQKGTF. CDR3 DNA: TGTGCCAGCACCGATTGGGAACAAAAGGGAACCTTC.

CDR3 DNA: TGTGCCAGCAGCTTGCCAGCGGGGGGTCAGTTCTTC. Translation: CASSLPAGGQFF. The chain links TRBV5-6 to TRBJ2-1; 9 positions agree with TRBD2. Germline assignment: CDR1 SGHDT and CDR2 YYEEEE. J gave up 13 bases and V 1 base, and 3 bases lay outside the gene matches. The CDR3 covers 12 residues.

The CDR3: CAWSPGSGNTIYF. The CDR3 DNA reads TGTGCCTGGAGTCCGGGTTCTGGAAACACCATATATTTT. This rearrangement joins TRBV30 to TRBJ1-3; D not resolved. The CDR3 is 13 residues long. From germline, CDR1 is GTSNPN and CDR2 SVGIG (reference sequence). V was clipped by 2 bases and J by 1 base, with 6 bases between them. Filled out from reference TRBV30 and TRBJ1-3, the complete variable domain reads SQTIHQWPATLVQPVGSPLSLECTVEGTSNPNLYWYRQAAGRGLQLLFYSVGIGQISSEVPQNLSASRPQDRQFILSSKKLLLSDSGFYLCAWSPGSGNTIYFGEGSWLTVV.

This clone is a singleton in its sample. This chain uses TRBV6-1 with TRBJ1-3; D is unclear. CDR1 and CDR2 from the germline V gene are MNHNS and SASEGT. The CDR3 consists of 16 residues. Deletions cut 4 bases from V and 0 bases from J, with 13 bases between. CDR3 in DNA: TGTGCCAGCAGTGTGAGTTTCCCTATCTCTGGAAACACCATATATTTT. Protein: CASSVSFPISGNTIYF.

This chain links TRBV12-3 or TRBV12-4 with TRBJ1-2; D possibly corresponds to TRBD1 (5 bases). This CDR3 contains 11 residues. The V gene lost 1 base and the J gene lost 8 bases, with 5 bases spanning the gap. CDR3 loop: CASSLEGGYTF. The CDR3 nucleotides read TGTGCCAGCAGTTTAGAGGGGGGCTACACCTTC.

This sequence joins TRBV4-2 and TRBJ2-2; 7 bases map to TRBD2. The CDR3 is 16 residues long. V shed 1 base, J shed 0 bases, and the junction held 2 bases outside the gene matches. The V gene's germline CDR1 is LGHNA and CDR2 YNFKEQ. The CDR3 coding sequence is TGTGCCAGCAGCCAAGGGCTAGCGGCGAACACCGGGGAGCTGTTTTTT. It translates to CASSQGLAANTGELFF.

This chain joins TRBV29-1 and TRBJ1-2; unclear D gene. The CDR3 extends over 10 amino acids. CDR1 is SQVTM, CDR2 ANQGSEA, per germline. Trimming cost V 4 bases and J 5 bases, with 5 bases left between them. In DNA, the CDR3 is TGCAGCGTTGTAGAGTATGGCTACACCTTC. This codes for CSVVEYGYTF.

J is TRBJ2-2 and V is TRBV6-4; no clear D. The CDR3 totals 17 residues. CDR1 is MRHNA and CDR2 is SNTAGT in the germline V gene. The V end was cut by 2 bases, the J end by 1 base, with 14 bases between. This CDR3 is CASSDRTAYKNTGELFF. The CDR3 coding sequence is TGTGCCAGCAGTGACCGTACAGCCTATAAGAACACCGGGGAGCTGTTTTTT.

The chain links TRBV6-5 to TRBJ1-1, with D hard to call. This CDR3 is 12 amino acids long. Germline CDR1 is MNHEY and CDR2 is SVGAGI. Trimming shortened V by 7 bases and J by 6 bases, and 12 bases separated the two germline ends. The CDR3 bases are TGTGCCAGCATTTTTGGGCGCTCTGAAGCTTTCTTT. Protein product: CASIFGRSEAFF.

This sequence joins TRBV7-2 and TRBJ2-7; 7 nucleotides agree with TRBD2. V trimming: 2 bases; J trimming: 6 bases; junction bases outside the gene matches: 4. CDR1 and CDR2 (germline): SGHTA, FQGNSA. The CDR3 runs to 13 residues. The CDR3 region is CASSLRAGVEQYV. CDR3 DNA sequence: TGTGCCAGCAGCTTAAGGGCGGGAGTCGAGCAGTACGTC.

V is TRBV27 and J is TRBJ2-3; 11 bases map to TRBD2. Germline values: CDR1 MNHEY, CDR2 SMNVEV (reference sequence). CDR3 length equals 14 residues. The trim removed 6 bases at V and 11 bases at J, leaving 10 bases unmatched. CDR3 residues: CASRLAGGQLGQYF. Here the CDR3 DNA reads TGTGCCAGCAGATTAGCGGGGGGGCAGTTGGGGCAGTATTTT.

This chain connects TRBV5-4 to TRBJ1-6, with no clear D. Germline loops: CDR1 SGHNT, CDR2 YYREEE (reference sequence). The CDR3 is 14 amino acids. V lost 0 bases to trimming and J lost 7 bases, with 8 bases between them. CDR3 sequence: CASSLGQANSPLHF. CDR3 coding DNA: TGTGCCAGCAGCTTGGGCCAGGCCAATTCACCCCTCCACTTT.

The chain links TRBV18 to TRBJ1-6; D is undetermined. The CDR3 runs 13 residues. Germline V gene lookup returns CDR1 KGHSH and CDR2 LQKENI. Trimming removed 2 bases at V and 8 bases at J, with 7 bases between. The CDR3 loop reads CASSPGIDSPLHF. The DNA of the CDR3 is TGTGCCAGCTCACCAGGCATCGATTCACCCCTCCACTTT.

This sequence joins TRBV27 and TRBJ1-1, with D maybe TRBD1 (6 bases). The ends were cut back, 3 bases at V and 0 bases at J, with 29 bases in the middle. The CDR3 length is 21 residues. The germline CDR1 and CDR2 sequences are MNHEY and SMNVEV (reference sequence). The CDR3 protein is CASSFRGRGLFWGGMNTEAFF. The CDR3 nucleotides are TGTGCCAGCAGTTTCCGGGGGCGCGGATTGTTTTGGGGTGGAATGAACACTGAAGCTTTCTTT.

CDR3 region: CASSARDVQETQYF. CDR3 in DNA: TGTGCCAGTAGTGCGCGGGACGTCCAAGAGACCCAGTACTTC. The chain is built from TRBV19 and TRBJ2-5; tentative D call: TRBD2 (6 bases). V was shortened by 5 bases and J by 1 base, with 11 bases between the two germline ends. Germline assignment: CDR1 LNHDA and CDR2 SQIVND (reference sequence). The CDR3 is 14 residues long.